This section outlines one T cell receptor (beta chain) sequence together with its context. The CDR3 contains 13 residues. Trimming pared 4 bases from V and 5 bases from J, leaving 8 bases between. Germline V gene sequence: CDR1 MNHEY, CDR2 SVGAGI. This specimen belongs to a study of blood T cell repertoires in COVID-19. Using immunoSEQ multiplex PCR, the repertoire was profiled, and TCRdb retains in-frame clones only, with some absent. This table has almost 200,000 clones, 80% to 90% appearing once. Material for sequencing was PBMCs or T cells enriched from blood (not recorded which). This clonotype was obtained from a young woman who had recovered from COVID-19. This chain links TRBV6-5 with TRBJ1-4; D remains ambiguous. CDR3 in amino acids: CASSWGENEKLFF. The CDR3 DNA reads as TGTGCCAGCAGTTGGGGAGAGAATGAAAAACTGTTTTTT.